This note documents a single T cell receptor (beta chain) sequence. Its antigen remains unidentified. Vbeta (60) and Jbeta (13) primers were used in the PCR. The table came from immunoSEQ multiplex PCR; TCRdb's copy has only in-frame clones and leaves some out. The data contain about 230,000 clones, more than 75% of them singletons. The data were taken from a study of cytomegalovirus exposure and HLA in healthy donors. Study-level points and caveats: In a later analysis, donors in an Asian-associated ancestry cluster reportedly had fewer N-insertions in productive TCRs than the cohort mean. Accurate predictions that matched the HLA-A and HLA-B alleles of most subjects were reportedly made from TCR beta sequences. In the analysis, some V segments, TRBV6-2 and TRBV6-3 included, were excluded as indistinguishable.

This CDR3 spans 15 amino acids. Per the germline V gene, CDR1 is MNHEY and CDR2 is SVGAGI. The J segment lost 3 bases and the V segment lost 6 bases, leaving 10 bases of the junction unmatched. Sequenced: PBMCs. The clonotype originates from a human donor in good health. V and J are TRBV6-5 and TRBJ2-7; 8 bases fit TRBD2. CDR3 DNA sequence: TGTGCCAGCAGCGTAAGCGGGAGAAATCGCTACGAGCAGTACTTC. Translated: CASSVSGRNRYEQYF.